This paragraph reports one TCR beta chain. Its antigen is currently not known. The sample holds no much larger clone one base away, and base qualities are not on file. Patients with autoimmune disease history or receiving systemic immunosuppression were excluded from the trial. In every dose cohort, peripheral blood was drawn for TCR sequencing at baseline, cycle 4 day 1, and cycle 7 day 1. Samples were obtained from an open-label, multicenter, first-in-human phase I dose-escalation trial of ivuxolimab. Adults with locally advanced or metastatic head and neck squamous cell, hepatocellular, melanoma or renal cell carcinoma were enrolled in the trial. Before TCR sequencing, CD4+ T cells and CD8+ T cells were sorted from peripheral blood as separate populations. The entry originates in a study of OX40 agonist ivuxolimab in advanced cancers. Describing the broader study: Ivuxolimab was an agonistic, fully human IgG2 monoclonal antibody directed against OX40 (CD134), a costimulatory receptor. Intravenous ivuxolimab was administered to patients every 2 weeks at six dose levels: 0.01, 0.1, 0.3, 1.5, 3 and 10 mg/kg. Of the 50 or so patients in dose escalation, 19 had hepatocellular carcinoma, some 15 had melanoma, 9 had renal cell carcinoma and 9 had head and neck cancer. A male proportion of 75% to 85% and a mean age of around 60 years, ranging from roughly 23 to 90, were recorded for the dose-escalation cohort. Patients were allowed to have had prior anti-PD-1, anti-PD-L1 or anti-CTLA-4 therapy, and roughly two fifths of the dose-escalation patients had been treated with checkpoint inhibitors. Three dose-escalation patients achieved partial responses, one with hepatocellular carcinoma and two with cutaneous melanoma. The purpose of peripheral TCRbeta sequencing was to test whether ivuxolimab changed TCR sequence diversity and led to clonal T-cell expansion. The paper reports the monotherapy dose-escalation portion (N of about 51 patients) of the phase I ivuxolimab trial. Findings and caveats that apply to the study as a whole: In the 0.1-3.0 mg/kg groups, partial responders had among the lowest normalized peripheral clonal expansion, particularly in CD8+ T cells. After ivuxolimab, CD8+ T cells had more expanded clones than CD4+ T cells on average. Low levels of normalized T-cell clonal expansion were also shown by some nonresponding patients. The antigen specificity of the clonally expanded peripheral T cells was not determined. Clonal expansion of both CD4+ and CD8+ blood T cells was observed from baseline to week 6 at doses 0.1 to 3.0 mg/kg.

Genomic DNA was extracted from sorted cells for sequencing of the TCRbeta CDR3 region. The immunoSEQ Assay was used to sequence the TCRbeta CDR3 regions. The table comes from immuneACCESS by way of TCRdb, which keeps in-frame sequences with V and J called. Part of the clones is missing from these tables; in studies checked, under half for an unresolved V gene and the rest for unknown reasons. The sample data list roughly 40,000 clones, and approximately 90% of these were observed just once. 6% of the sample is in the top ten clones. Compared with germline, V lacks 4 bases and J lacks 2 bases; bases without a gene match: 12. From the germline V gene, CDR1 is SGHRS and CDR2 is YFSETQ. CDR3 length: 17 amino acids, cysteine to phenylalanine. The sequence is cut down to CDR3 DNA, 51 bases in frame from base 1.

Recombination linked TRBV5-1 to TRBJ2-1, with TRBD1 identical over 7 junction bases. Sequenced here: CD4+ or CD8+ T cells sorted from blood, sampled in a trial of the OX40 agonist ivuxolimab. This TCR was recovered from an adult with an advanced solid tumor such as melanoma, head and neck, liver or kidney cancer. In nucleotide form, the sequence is TGCGCCAGCAGCAGACCCCCGGGACAGTTAGCCTACAATGAGCAGTTCTTC. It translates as CASSRPPGQLAYNEQFF.